Given below is one T cell receptor beta chain in context. What it binds is unknown. The data belong to a study of T cell responses to AZD1222 COVID-19 vaccine. Measured with immunoSEQ multiplex PCR; TCRdb has only the in-frame clones, and not every one. The table has approximately 140,000 clones, 93% seen once. Trimming pared 3 bases from V and 4 bases from J, leaving 16 bases between. Germline V CDR1 and CDR2: MNHNS, SASEGT. This CDR3 has 15 amino acids. Notes on the study in general: Compared with day 0, the breadth and depth of the Spike-specific TCR repertoire rose significantly after two doses of AZD1222.

This chain links TRBV6-1 with TRBJ2-7, with D perhaps TRBD2 (7 bases). The input for sequencing was peripheral blood, taken on day 0 of AZD1222 vaccination. The receptor comes from an adult in good health. Written as DNA, the CDR3 is TGTGCCAGCAGTGAGTGGGGCGGGGGCCCTTACGAGCAGTACTTC. Translation: CASSEWGGGPYEQYF.